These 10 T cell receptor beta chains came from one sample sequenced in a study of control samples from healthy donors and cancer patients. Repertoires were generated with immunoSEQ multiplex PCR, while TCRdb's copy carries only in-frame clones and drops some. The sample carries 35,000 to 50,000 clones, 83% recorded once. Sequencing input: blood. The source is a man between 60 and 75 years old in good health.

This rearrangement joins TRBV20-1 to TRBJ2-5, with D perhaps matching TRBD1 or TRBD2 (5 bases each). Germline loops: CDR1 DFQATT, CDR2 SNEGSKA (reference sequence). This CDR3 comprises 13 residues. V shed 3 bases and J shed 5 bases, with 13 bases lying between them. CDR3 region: CSASWGRGETQYF. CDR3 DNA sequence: TGCAGTGCTAGTTGGGGGAGAGGGGAGACCCAGTACTTC.

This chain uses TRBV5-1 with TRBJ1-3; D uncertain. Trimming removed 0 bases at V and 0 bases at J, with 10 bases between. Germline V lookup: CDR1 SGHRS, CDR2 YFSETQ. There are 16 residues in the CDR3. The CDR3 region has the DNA TGCGCCAGCAGCTTGGAGGGTGCTCGCTCTGGAAACACCATATATTTT. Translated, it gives CASSLEGARSGNTIYF.

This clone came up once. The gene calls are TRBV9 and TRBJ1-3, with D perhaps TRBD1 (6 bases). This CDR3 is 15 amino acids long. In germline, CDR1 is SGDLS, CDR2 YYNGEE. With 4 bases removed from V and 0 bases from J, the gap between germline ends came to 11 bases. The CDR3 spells CASSNRVGSGNTIYF. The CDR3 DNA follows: TGTGCCAGCAGCAACAGGGTGGGCTCTGGAAACACCATATATTTT. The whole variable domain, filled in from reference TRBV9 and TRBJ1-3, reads DSGVTQTPKHLITATGQRVTLRCSPRSGDLSVYWYQQSLDQGLQFLIQYYNGEERAKGNILERFSAQQFPDLHSELNLSSLELGDSALYFCASSNRVGSGNTIYFGEGSWLTVV.

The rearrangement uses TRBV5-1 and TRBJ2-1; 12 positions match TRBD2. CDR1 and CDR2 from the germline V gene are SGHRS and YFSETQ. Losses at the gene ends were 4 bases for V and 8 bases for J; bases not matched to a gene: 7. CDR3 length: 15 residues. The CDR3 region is CASSHTSGGLDEQFF. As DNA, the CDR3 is TGCGCCAGCAGCCACACTAGCGGGGGGTTGGATGAGCAGTTCTTC.

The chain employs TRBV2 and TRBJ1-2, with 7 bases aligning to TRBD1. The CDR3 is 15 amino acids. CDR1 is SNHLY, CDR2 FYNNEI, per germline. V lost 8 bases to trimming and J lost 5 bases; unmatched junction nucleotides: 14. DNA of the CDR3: TGTGCCAGCTCCGGTCCCGACAGGGAACGGTATGGCTACACCTTC. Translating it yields CASSGPDRERYGYTF.

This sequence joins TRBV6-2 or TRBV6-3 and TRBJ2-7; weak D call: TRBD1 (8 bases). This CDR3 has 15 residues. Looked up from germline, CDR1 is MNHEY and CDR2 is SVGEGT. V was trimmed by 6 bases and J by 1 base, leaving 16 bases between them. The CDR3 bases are TGTGCCAGCAGCACACAGGGGGGGGTGTCCTACGAGCAGTACTTC. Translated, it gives CASSTQGGVSYEQYF.

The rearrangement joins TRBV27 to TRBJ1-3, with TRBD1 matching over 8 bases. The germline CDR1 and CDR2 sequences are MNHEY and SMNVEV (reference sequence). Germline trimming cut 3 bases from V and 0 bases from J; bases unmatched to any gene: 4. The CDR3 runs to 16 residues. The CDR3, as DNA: TGTGCCAGCAGTTTTGTTGGACAGGGCTCTGGAAACACCATATATTTT. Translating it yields CASSFVGQGSGNTIYF.

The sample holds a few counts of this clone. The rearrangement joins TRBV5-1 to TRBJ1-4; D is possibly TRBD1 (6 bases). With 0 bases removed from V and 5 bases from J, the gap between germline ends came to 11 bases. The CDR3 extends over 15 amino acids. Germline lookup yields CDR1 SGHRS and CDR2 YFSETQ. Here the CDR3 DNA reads TGCGCCAGCAGCTTGGGTTCAGGGGACAATGAAAAACTGTTTTTT. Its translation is CASSLGSGDNEKLFF.

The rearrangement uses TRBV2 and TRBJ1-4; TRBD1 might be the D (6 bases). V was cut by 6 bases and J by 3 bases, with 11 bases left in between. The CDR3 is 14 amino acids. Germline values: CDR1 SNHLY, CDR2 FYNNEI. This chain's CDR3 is CASSEQGSNEKLFF. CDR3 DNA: TGTGCCAGCAGCGAACAGGGCTCTAATGAAAAACTGTTTTTT.

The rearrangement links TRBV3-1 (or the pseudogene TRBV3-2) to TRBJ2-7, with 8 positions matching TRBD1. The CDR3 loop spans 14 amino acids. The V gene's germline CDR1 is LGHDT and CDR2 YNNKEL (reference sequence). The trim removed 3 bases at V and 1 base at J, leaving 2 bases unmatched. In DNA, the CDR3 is TGTGCCAGCAGCCACACAGGGGGGTCCTACGAGCAGTACTTC. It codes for CASSHTGGSYEQYF.